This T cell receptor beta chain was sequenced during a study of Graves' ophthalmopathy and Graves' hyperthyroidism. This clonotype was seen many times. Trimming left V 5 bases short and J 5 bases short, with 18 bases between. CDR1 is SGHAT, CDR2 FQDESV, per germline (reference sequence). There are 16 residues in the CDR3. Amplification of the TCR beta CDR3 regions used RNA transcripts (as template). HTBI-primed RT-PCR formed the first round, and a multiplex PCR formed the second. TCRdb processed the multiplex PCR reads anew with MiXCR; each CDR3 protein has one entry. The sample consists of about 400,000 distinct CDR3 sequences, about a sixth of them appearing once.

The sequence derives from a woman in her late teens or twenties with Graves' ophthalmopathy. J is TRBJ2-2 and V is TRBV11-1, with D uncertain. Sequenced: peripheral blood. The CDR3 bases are TGTGCCAGCAGCCCCCCCTTAGGAAGATTAACCGGGGAGCTGTTTTTT. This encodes CASSPPLGRLTGELFF. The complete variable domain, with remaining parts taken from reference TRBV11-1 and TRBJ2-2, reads EAEVAQSPRYKITEKSQAVAFWCDPISGHATLYWYRQILGQGPELLVQFQDESVVDDSQLPKDRFSAERLKGVDSTLKIQPAELGDSAMYLCASSPPLGRLTGELFFGEGSRLTVL.